Following are 10 T cell receptor beta chains from one sample sequenced in a study of cytomegalovirus exposure and HLA in healthy donors. PCR involved 60 Vbeta and 13 Jbeta primers. Sequenced by immunoSEQ multiplex PCR; TCRdb stores in-frame clones only, minus some. The sample carries about 190,000 clones, roughly four fifths recorded once. Sequenced: PBMCs. The receptors originated from a woman in her 30s in good health and CMV-seropositive.

The chain carries TRBV6-1 and TRBJ1-3, with D tentatively TRBD1 (6 bases). Trimming shortened V by 5 bases and J by 8 bases, and 13 bases separated the two germline ends. Germline V gives CDR1 MNHNS, CDR2 SASEGT. The length of the CDR3 is 13 residues. CDR3 protein: CASSSDSVDTIYF. As DNA, the CDR3 is TGTGCCAGCAGTTCGGACAGTGTGGACACCATATATTTT.

This clone was seen a single time. V usage is TRBV11-2 and J usage is TRBJ1-2; 7 bases align to TRBD1. This CDR3 is built from 14 residues. Germline trimming cut 5 bases from V and 0 bases from J; bases unmatched to any gene: 3. CDR1 and CDR2 (germline): SGHAT, FQNNGV. The CDR3 DNA sequence: TGTGCCAGCAGCACAGGGACAGCTAACTATGGCTACACCTTC. It encodes CASSTGTANYGYTF.

This clone was counted a few times. The V gene is TRBV29-1, the J gene TRBJ2-2; D may be TRBD1 (5 bases). The CDR3 consists of 14 residues. Trimming shortened V by 3 bases and J by 4 bases, and 12 bases separated the two germline ends. Germline V gene data show CDR1 as SQVTM and CDR2 as ANQGSEA. The DNA of the CDR3 is TGCAGCGTTGATGGGGCTCGAGGCACCGGGGAGCTGTTTTTT. It specifies CSVDGARGTGELFF.

This clone came up once. This sequence joins TRBV5-1 and TRBJ2-7, with TRBD1 identical over 9 bases. This CDR3 region has 14 residues. Trimming removed 0 bases from V and 6 bases from J; junction bases left unmatched: 4. From germline, CDR1 is SGHRS and CDR2 YFSETQ. The DNA for the CDR3 is TGCGCCAGCAGCTTGGGGACAGGGGTGGTCGAGCAGTACTTC. Translating gives CASSLGTGVVEQYF.

V usage is TRBV5-4 and J usage is TRBJ2-1; 7 nucleotides line up with TRBD1. CDR1 is SGHNT, CDR2 YYREEE, per germline (reference sequence). The length of the CDR3 is 15 residues. V dropped 1 base and J dropped 6; count of bases not matched to a gene: 7. The CDR3 is CASSLRTGMGNEQFF. The CDR3 DNA follows: TGTGCCAGCAGCTTGCGGACAGGCATGGGCAATGAGCAGTTCTTC.

The chain combines TRBV19 with TRBJ1-5; TRBD1 matches 8 bases. The V gene's germline CDR1 is LNHDA and CDR2 SQIVND (reference sequence). V shed 5 bases and J 1 base; nucleotides not matched to a gene: 4. CDR3 length: 15 residues. The CDR3 spells CASSVTGGSNQPQHF. The DNA for the CDR3 is TGTGCCAGTAGTGTAACAGGGGGAAGCAATCAGCCCCAGCATTTT.

The rearrangement joins TRBV14 to TRBJ2-1, with TRBD2 matching over 8 bases. V lost 0 bases, J lost 2 bases, and 3 bases stayed unmatched. The CDR3 is made up of 16 amino acids. The germline CDR1 and CDR2 sequences are SGHDN and FVKESK. For the CDR3, the DNA is TGTGCCAGCAGCCAAGAGGGGGGACTAGCCTACAATGAGCAGTTCTTC. Its translation is CASSQEGGLAYNEQFF. Full variable domain (outside the CDR3, taken from reference TRBV14 and TRBJ2-1): EAGVTQFPSHSVIEKGQTVTLRCDPISGHDNLYWYRRVMGKEIKFLLHFVKESKQDESGMPNNRFLAERTGGTYSTLKVQPAELEDSGVYFCASSQEGGLAYNEQFFGPGTRLTVL.

V usage is TRBV11-3 and J usage is TRBJ2-3; 9 nucleotides match TRBD1. J was trimmed by 6 bases and V by 4 bases; bases with no gene match: 8. CDR3 size: 15 residues. The germline gives CDR1 SGHNT, CDR2 YENEEA. CDR3: CASSSGTGLRDTQYF. The CDR3 nucleotides are TGTGCCAGCAGCTCCGGGACAGGGCTTCGGGATACGCAGTATTTT.

The V gene is TRBV18, the J gene TRBJ2-1; no definite D call. Germline V gene lookup returns CDR1 KGHSH and CDR2 LQKENI. CDR3 length equals 14 residues. Trimming took 3 bases from V and 5 from J, leaving 11 bases between them. The CDR3 nucleotides read TGTGCCAGCTCACCCCTCGACTCGCACAATGAGCAGTTCTTC. Its translation: CASSPLDSHNEQFF.

The chain uses TRBV28 and TRBJ2-7; D remains unclear. The CDR3 contains 16 residues. Deletions cut 3 bases from V and 1 base from J, with 16 bases between. CDR1 and CDR2 from the germline V gene are MDHEN and SYDVKM. In DNA, the CDR3 is TGTGCCAGCAGTTTCGCATTACTAAGCATATCCTACGAGCAGTACTTC. Protein product: CASSFALLSISYEQYF.